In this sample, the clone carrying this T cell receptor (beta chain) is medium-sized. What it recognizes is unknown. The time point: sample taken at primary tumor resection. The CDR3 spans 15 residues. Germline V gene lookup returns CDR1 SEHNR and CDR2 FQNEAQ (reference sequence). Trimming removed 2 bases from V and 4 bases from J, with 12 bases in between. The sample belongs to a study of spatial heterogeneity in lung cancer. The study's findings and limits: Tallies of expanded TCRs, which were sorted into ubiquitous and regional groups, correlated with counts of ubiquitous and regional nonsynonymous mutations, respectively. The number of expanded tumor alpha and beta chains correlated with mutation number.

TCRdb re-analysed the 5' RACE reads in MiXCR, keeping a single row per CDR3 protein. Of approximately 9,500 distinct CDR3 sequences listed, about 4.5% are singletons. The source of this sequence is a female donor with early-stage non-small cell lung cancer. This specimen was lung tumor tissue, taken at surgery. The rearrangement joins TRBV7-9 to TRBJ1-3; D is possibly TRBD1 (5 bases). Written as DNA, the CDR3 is TGTGCCAGCAGCTTACGGTGGGACGGAGGAAACACCATATATTTT. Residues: CASSLRWDGGNTIYF.